The 2 T cell receptor beta chains listed next were all sequenced from one sample in a study of regulatory T cells in long-lasting Graves disease. Arm-PCR of CDR3 regions and iRepertoire HTBI primers were used to build TCR beta libraries. A single record per CDR3 protein comes from TCRdb applying MiXCR to the multiplex PCR reads. Of 350,000 to 550,000 distinct CDR3 sequences detected, about 15% appear once; the ten largest clones hold about a sixth. Time point defined: newly diagnosed GD, antithyroid drugs for less than 3 months. RNA extracted from PBMCs served as the sequencing template. The sample was also reused in another study, on T cells in Graves' hyperthyroidism and ophthalmopathy.

Sequencing used peripheral blood mononuclear cells (PBMCs), obtained at new diagnosis, from a patient treated with antithyroid drugs. These receptors were taken from a woman aged 25 to 45 with Graves disease.

The CDR3 bases are TGTGCCAGCACTAGGACACACGACAATCAGCCCCAGCATTTT. This gives the protein CASTRTHDNQPQHF. The chain couples TRBV12-3 or TRBV12-4 to TRBJ1-5, with a tentative D call TRBD1 (5 bases). The CDR3 length is 14 residues. V was clipped by 7 bases and J by 3 bases, with 13 bases between them.

The gene calls are TRBV30 and TRBJ1-6; D perhaps matches TRBD1 (5 bases). The germline gives CDR1 GTSNPN, CDR2 SVGIG (reference sequence). Trimming cost V 3 bases and J 7 bases, with 10 bases left between them. The CDR3 contains 13 residues. CDR3 bases: TGTGCCTGGAGCGAGGGGCAGAATTCACCCCTCCACTTT. Translating gives CAWSEGQNSPLHF. Drawing the rest from reference TRBV30 and TRBJ1-6, the complete variable domain is SQTIHQWPATLVQPVGSPLSLECTVEGTSNPNLYWYRQAAGRGLQLLFYSVGIGQISSEVPQNLSASRPQDRQFILSSKKLLLSDSGFYLCAWSEGQNSPLHFGNGTRLTVT.